Shown below are 9 T cell receptor beta chains from a single sample sequenced in a study of OX40 agonist ivuxolimab in advanced cancers. Some clones are missing from TCRdb's copy, which holds only in-frame ones; the method was immunoSEQ multiplex PCR. This table holds more than 65,000 clones, less than 90% found once. The sample in question was CD4+ or CD8+ T cells sorted from blood, obtained in a trial of the OX40 agonist ivuxolimab. The source is an adult with an advanced solid tumor such as melanoma, head and neck, liver or kidney cancer.

The V gene is TRBV5-8, the J gene TRBJ2-3; D not certain. Germline CDR1 SGHTS, CDR2 YDEGEE. The CDR3 consists of 11 residues. V gave up 4 bases and J gave up 6 bases, with 6 bases separating them. CDR3 DNA: TGTGCCAGCAGCGTACGGGATACGCAGTATTTT. Translation: CASSVRDTQYF. Drawing the rest from reference TRBV5-8 and TRBJ2-3, the complete variable domain is EAGVTQSPTHLIKTRGQQATLRCSPISGHTSVYWYQQALGLGLQFLLWYDEGEERNRGNFPPRFSGRQFPNYSSELNVNALELEDSALYLCASSVRDTQYFGPGTRLTVL.

This rearrangement joins TRBV7-9 to TRBJ1-5; 8 positions match TRBD1. This CDR3 spans 14 amino acids. V lost 5 bases, J lost 7 bases, and 7 bases stayed unmatched. Per germline, CDR1 SEHNR and CDR2 FQNEAQ (reference sequence). The chain's CDR3 is CASSQTGEGQPQHF. The CDR3 DNA is TGTGCCAGCAGCCAGACAGGGGAAGGGCAGCCCCAGCATTTT.

The chain carries TRBV10-3 and TRBJ1-1; TRBD1 might be the D (5 bases). The V gene's germline CDR1 is ENHRY and CDR2 SYGVKD. V lost 10 bases to trimming and J lost 1 base, with 16 bases between them. The length of the CDR3 is 14 residues. CDR3 nucleotide sequence: TGTGCCACAGCCCCAGGGTGGAAGAACACTGAAGCTTTCTTT. Translation: CATAPGWKNTEAFF.

CDR3 in amino acids: CASSPTGANVLTF. The CDR3 nucleotides are TGTGCCAGTAGTCCGACTGGGGCCAACGTCCTGACTTTC. V and J are TRBV19 and TRBJ2-6; D is undetermined. The germline V gene encodes CDR1 LNHDA and CDR2 SQIVND (reference sequence). The CDR3 sequence is 13 residues long. V shed 5 bases and J shed 2 bases, with 4 bases lying between them.

This rearrangement joins TRBV6-5 to TRBJ2-7; D perhaps matches TRBD1 (6 bases). Germline values: CDR1 MNHEY, CDR2 SVGAGI. The CDR3 runs 15 residues. V was shortened by 6 bases and J by 5 bases, with 20 bases between the two germline ends. The CDR3 DNA reads as TGTGCCAGCAGAGGCGACAGGAAGGACACTGACGAGCAGTACTTC. Residues: CASRGDRKDTDEQYF.

The chain uses TRBV4-1 and TRBJ2-5; TRBD2 is a possible D gene (5 bases). CDR3 length: 16 amino acids. CDR1 and CDR2 (germline): MGHRA, YSYEKL. Trimming pared 4 bases from V and 5 bases from J, leaving 20 bases between. This chain's CDR3 is CASSRLTLGSAETQYF. In DNA, the CDR3 is TGCGCCAGCAGCCGTCTGACCCTGGGGAGTGCGGAGACCCAGTACTTC.

The chain carries TRBV11-2 and TRBJ1-1, with 7 nucleotides matching TRBD1. CDR3 length: 14 residues. Per germline, CDR1 SGHAT and CDR2 FQNNGV. V lost 4 bases to trimming and J lost 6 bases; unmatched junction nucleotides: 8. CDR3 nucleotides: TGTGCCAGCAGCTCCAACAGGGGACGGCCTGAAGCTTTCTTT. Translated: CASSSNRGRPEAFF.

The V and J genes are TRBV28 and TRBJ1-2, with D perhaps matching TRBD1 (5 bases). CDR3 size: 13 residues. Germline assignment: CDR1 MDHEN and CDR2 SYDVKM. Trimming removed 6 bases from V and 4 bases from J, with 12 bases in between. The CDR3 region is CASRIGAGYGYTF. The DNA for the CDR3 is TGTGCCAGCAGGATTGGGGCCGGCTATGGCTACACCTTC.

V is TRBV5-1 and J is TRBJ2-5; 9 bases line up with TRBD1. Germline assignment: CDR1 SGHRS and CDR2 YFSETQ. V dropped 4 bases and J dropped 5; count of bases not matched to a gene: 6. The CDR3 loop spans 14 amino acids. The CDR3 nucleotides read TGCGCCAGCAGCCGACAGGGGGACCTGGAGACCCAGTACTTC. This gives the protein CASSRQGDLETQYF. The full variable domain, rest sourced from reference TRBV5-1 and TRBJ2-5, is KAGVTQTPRYLIKTRGQQVTLSCSPISGHRSVSWYQQTPGQGLQFLFEYFSETQRNKGNFPGRFSGRQFSNSRSEMNVSTLELGDSALYLCASSRQGDLETQYFGPGTRLLVL.